The 12 T cell receptor beta chains below come from one sample, sequenced in a study of T cells after yellow fever vaccination. One entry per CDR3 protein results from TCRdb running MiXCR on the 5' RACE reads. The sample records over 25,000 distinct CDR3 sequences, about 10% being singletons. Material: PBMCs, either bulk or a sorted T-cell subset (CD4+, CD8+, memory, or dextramer-sorted; not recorded which), obtained around 15 days after the first yellow fever vaccination. The receptors were gathered from a man in his late teens or twenties who received the YFV17D yellow fever vaccine.

This clonotype has ten or more counts. The rearrangement links TRBV5-1 to TRBJ2-1; D not resolved. The CDR3 totals 16 residues. V was trimmed by 0 bases and J by 0 bases, leaving 10 bases between them. Germline values: CDR1 SGHRS, CDR2 YFSETQ. The CDR3 DNA sequence: TGCGCCAGCAGCTTGGTTGGGGTTAGCTCCTACAATGAGCAGTTCTTC. Translated, it gives CASSLVGVSSYNEQFF.

This clonotype was recorded many times. The CDR3 loop is CASSLTWGFYKSSTDTQYF. The CDR3, as DNA: TGCGCCAGCAGCCTTACCTGGGGATTCTATAAATCTAGCACAGATACGCAGTATTTT. The chain is built from TRBV4-1 and TRBJ2-3; D remains ambiguous. The CDR3 is 19 amino acids. The ends were cut back, 4 bases at V and 0 bases at J, with 23 bases in the middle. Germline loops: CDR1 MGHRA, CDR2 YSYEKL.

This clonotype occurred many times. The V call is TRBV7-3, the J call TRBJ1-1; D gene unclear. Germline V gene data show CDR1 as SGHTA and CDR2 as FQGTGA. The CDR3 is made up of 14 amino acids. The V end was cut by 2 bases, the J end by 3 bases, with 10 bases between. CDR3: CASSLDGDHTEAFF. In DNA, the CDR3 is TGTGCCAGCAGCTTAGACGGGGATCACACTGAAGCTTTCTTT.

This chain links TRBV9 with TRBJ1-2; D unresolved. The CDR3 extends over 15 amino acids. Germline assignment: CDR1 SGDLS and CDR2 YYNGEE. V was trimmed by 4 bases and J by 0 bases, leaving 13 bases between them. In DNA, the CDR3 is TGTGCCAGCAGCCCCCACGGGTCAGCTAACTATGGCTACACCTTC. It translates to CASSPHGSANYGYTF.

This sequence joins TRBV2 and TRBJ2-3; 7 bases are a match to TRBD1. CDR3 length: 18 residues. Germline V lookup: CDR1 SNHLY, CDR2 FYNNEI. The CDR3 DNA sequence: TGTACCTGCAGACAGGAAGAGGTCGGGACAGCTAGCACAGATACGCAGTATTTT. Its protein product is CTCRQEEVGTASTDTQYF.

This clonotype was seen a few times. CDR3 protein: CASGFFSSYEQYF. Written as DNA, the CDR3 is TGTGCTAGTGGTTTCTTTTCTTCCTACGAGCAGTACTTC. The V call is TRBV12-5, the J call TRBJ2-7; D unresolved. The CDR3 is 13 residues long. V lost 3 bases to trimming and J lost 1 base, with 7 bases between them. Per the germline V gene, CDR1 is LGHNT and CDR2 is FRNRAP.

This clonotype was detected ten times or more. This sequence joins TRBV5-4 and TRBJ2-5; weak D call: TRBD1 (5 bases). The CDR3 is made up of 14 amino acids. The V gene's germline CDR1 is SGHNT and CDR2 YYREEE (reference sequence). V gave up 2 bases and J gave up 5 bases, with 13 bases separating them. This CDR3 reads CASSFIGAGETQYF. DNA of the CDR3: TGTGCCAGCAGCTTCATAGGGGCTGGGGAGACCCAGTACTTC.

Many counts were recorded for this clonotype. The V call is TRBV5-1, the J call TRBJ2-3; no definite D call. CDR1 is SGHRS and CDR2 is YFSETQ in the germline V gene. V lost 0 bases, J lost 2 bases, and 10 bases lay in between. The CDR3 is 15 residues long. CDR3 sequence reads: CASSLAPKSTDTQYF. The DNA for the CDR3 is TGCGCCAGCAGCTTGGCTCCAAAATCCACAGATACGCAGTATTTT.

The sample holds many counts of this clonotype. This chain links TRBV20-1 with TRBJ1-5; TRBD1 aligns across 10 bases. Germline lookup yields CDR1 DFQATT and CDR2 SNEGSKA (reference sequence). The CDR3 contains 14 residues. Trimming removed 0 bases from V and 9 bases from J; junction bases left unmatched: 5. The CDR3 nucleotides read TGCAGTGCTAGAGAGAGAGGGGACAGGGGGCCCCAGCATTTT. The encoded protein is CSARERGDRGPQHF.

This clonotype has ten or more counts. The CDR3 bases are TGTGCCAGCAGCTTAGGGGCCCCGCTTACTGTCCACTTT. It translates to CASSLGAPLTVHF. V is TRBV7-2 and J is TRBJ1-6; D is uncertain. Per the germline V gene, CDR1 is SGHTA and CDR2 is FQGNSA. The CDR3 is 13 residues long. Trimming cost V 1 base and J 17 bases, with 15 bases left between them.

Worth noting for this clonotype: A read error may be the cause here, since a much bigger clone is one base away. The gene calls are TRBV28 and TRBJ2-5; no firm D call. The CDR3 is 13 residues long. Germline values: CDR1 MDHEN, CDR2 SYDVKM. The CDR3 DNA reads TGTGCCAACAGTCCGACGAATCAAGAGACCCAGTACTTC. It translates to CANSPTNQETQYF.

This clonotype was counted ten times or more. Here the CDR3 reads CATSRDLGTSYEQYF. The DNA for the CDR3 is TGTGCCACCAGCAGAGATCTTGGGACTTCCTACGAGCAGTACTTC. The genes are TRBV15 and TRBJ2-7, with D possibly matching TRBD2 (6 bases). V dropped 0 bases and J dropped 1 base, with 10 bases sitting between them. This CDR3 is 15 amino acids long. CDR1 LNHNV and CDR2 YYDKDF come from the germline V gene (reference sequence).